This TCR beta chain emerged from a study of T cells in Graves' hyperthyroidism and ophthalmopathy. Overall study results and limits: Most clonotypes that expanded in the thyroid above 0.001 also showed up in blood.

Many counts were recorded for this clonotype. Its cognate antigen is unknown. Per germline, CDR1 MDHEN and CDR2 SYDVKM. The CDR3 covers 19 residues. V shed 6 bases and J 1 base; nucleotides not matched to a gene: 15. Patients between 18 and 65 years old had hyperthyroidism, newly diagnosed and lasting under 2 months. The source material, RNA transcripts, was used to amplify TCR beta CDR3 regions. The TCR CDR3 was amplified in a first-round RT-PCR using the HTBI primer set. TCRdb recomputed calls from the multiplex PCR reads with MiXCR, one row per CDR3 protein. Here the sample spans fewer than 550,000 distinct CDR3 sequences, about a sixth being singletons.

The sequence was obtained from a woman aged 18-29 years with Graves' hyperthyroidism. Sample: blood. The V gene is TRBV28, the J gene TRBJ2-1; TRBD2 aligns across 10 bases. The CDR3 is CASSLPRLAGVLSYNEQFF. For the CDR3, the DNA is TGTGCCAGCAGCCTCCCCAGGCTAGCGGGAGTCTTATCCTACAATGAGCAGTTCTTC.